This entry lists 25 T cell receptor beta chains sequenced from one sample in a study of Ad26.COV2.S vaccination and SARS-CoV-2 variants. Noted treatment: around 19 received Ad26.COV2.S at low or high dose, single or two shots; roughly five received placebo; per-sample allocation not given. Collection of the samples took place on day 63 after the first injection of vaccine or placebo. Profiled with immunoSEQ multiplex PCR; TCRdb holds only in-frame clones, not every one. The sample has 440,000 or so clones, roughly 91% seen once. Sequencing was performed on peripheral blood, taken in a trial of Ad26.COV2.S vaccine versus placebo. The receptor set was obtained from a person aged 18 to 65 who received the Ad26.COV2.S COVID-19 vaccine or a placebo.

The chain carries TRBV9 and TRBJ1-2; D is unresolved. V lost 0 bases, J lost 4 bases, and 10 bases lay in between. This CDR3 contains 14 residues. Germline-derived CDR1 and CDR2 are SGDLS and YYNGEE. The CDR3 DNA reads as TGTGCCAGCAGCGTAGACTGGGCAGGCTATGGCTACACCTTC. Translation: CASSVDWAGYGYTF.

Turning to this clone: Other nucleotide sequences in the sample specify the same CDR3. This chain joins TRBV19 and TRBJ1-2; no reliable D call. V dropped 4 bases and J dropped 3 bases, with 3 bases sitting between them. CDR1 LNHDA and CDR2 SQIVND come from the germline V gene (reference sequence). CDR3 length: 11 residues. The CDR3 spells CASSRDYGYTF. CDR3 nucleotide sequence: TGTGCCAGTAGTAGAGACTATGGCTACACCTTC.

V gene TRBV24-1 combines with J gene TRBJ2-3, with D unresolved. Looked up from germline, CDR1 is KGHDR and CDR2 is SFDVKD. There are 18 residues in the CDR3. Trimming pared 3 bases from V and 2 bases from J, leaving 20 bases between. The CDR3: CATSDGSGRAEITDTQYF. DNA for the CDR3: TGTGCCACCAGTGATGGATCAGGTAGGGCGGAGATCACAGATACGCAGTATTTT.

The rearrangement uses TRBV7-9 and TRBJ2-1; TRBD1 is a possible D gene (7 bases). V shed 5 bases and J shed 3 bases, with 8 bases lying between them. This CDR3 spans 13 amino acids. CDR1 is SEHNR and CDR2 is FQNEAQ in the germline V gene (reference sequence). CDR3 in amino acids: CASSQGGYNEQFF. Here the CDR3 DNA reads TGTGCCAGCAGCCAGGGGGGCTACAATGAGCAGTTCTTC.

CDR3 DNA: TGTGCCAGCAGCTTAGAGGGCGGTCGGGGGACTAGCGGGAGGGCCCTCTCCTACGAGCAGTACTTC. Translation gives CASSLEGGRGTSGRALSYEQYF. The V call is TRBV7-8, the J call TRBJ2-7, with 16 bases aligning to TRBD2. Germline V gives CDR1 SGHVS, CDR2 FQNEAQ. The CDR3 is 22 residues long. J gave up 0 bases and V 1 base, and 15 bases lay outside the gene matches.

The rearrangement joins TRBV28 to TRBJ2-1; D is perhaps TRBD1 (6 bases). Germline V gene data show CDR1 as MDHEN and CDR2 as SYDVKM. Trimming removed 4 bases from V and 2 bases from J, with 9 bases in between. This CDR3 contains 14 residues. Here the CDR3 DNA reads TGTGCCAGCAGTTACCCAGGGGCCTACAATGAGCAGTTCTTC. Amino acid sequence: CASSYPGAYNEQFF.

The CDR3 sequence: CSAGVTDTQYF. Written as DNA, the CDR3 is TGCAGTGCTGGGGTCACAGATACGCAGTATTTT. V gene TRBV20-1 combines with J gene TRBJ2-3; the D is unclear. This CDR3 spans 11 amino acids. V was shortened by 5 bases and J by 2 bases, with 5 bases between the two germline ends. In germline, CDR1 is DFQATT, CDR2 SNEGSKA (reference sequence).

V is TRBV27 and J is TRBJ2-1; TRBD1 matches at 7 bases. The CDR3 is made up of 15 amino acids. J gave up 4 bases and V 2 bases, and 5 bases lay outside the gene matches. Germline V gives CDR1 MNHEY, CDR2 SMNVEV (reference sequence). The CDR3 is CASSLDRARYNEQFF. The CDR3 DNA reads TGTGCCAGCAGTTTAGACAGGGCCCGATACAATGAGCAGTTCTTC.

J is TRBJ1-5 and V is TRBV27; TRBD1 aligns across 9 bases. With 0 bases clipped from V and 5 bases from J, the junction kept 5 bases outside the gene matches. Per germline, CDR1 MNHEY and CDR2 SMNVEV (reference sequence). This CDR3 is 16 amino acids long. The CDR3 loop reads CASSLSRTGDYQPQHF. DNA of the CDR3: TGTGCCAGCAGTTTATCTAGGACAGGGGATTATCAGCCCCAGCATTTT.

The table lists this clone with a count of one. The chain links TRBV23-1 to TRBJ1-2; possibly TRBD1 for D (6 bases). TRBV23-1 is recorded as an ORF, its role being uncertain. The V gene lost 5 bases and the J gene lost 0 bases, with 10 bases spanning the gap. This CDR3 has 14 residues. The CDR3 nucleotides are TGCGCCAGCAGTTCAGGGGCAGCTAACTATGGCTACACCTTC. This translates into CASSSGAANYGYTF.

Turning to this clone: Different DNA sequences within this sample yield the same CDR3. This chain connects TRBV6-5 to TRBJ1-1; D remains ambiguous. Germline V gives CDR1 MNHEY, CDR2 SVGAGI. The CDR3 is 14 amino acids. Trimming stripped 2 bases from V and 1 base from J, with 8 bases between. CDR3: CASSYTEGNTEAFF. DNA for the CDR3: TGTGCCAGCAGTTACACTGAGGGGAACACTGAAGCTTTCTTT.

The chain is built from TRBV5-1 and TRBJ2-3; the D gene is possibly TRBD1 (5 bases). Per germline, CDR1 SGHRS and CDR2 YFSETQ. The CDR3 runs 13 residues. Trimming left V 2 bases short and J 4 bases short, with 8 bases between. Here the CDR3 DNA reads TGCGCCAGCAGCTTTTGGGGCCCAGATACGCAGTATTTT. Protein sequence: CASSFWGPDTQYF.

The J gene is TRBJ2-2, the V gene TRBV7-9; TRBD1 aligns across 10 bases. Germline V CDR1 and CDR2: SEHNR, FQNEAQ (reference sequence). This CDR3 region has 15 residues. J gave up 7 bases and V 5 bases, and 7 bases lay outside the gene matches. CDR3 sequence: CASSPRQGAIGELFF. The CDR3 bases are TGTGCCAGCAGCCCAAGACAGGGGGCAATCGGGGAGCTGTTTTTT.

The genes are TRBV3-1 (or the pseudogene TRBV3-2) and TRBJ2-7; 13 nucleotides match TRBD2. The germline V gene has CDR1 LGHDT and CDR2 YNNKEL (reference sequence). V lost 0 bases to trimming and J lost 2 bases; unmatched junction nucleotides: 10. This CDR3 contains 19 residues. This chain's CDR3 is CASSQDPGTSGTTTYEQYF. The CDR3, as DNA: TGTGCCAGCAGCCAAGATCCAGGGACTAGCGGGACTACAACCTACGAGCAGTACTTC.

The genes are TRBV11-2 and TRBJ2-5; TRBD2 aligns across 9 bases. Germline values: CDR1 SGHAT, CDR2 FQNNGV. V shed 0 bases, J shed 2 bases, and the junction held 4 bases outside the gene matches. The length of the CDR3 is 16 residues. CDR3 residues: CASSLEASGTQETQYF. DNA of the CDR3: TGTGCCAGCAGCTTAGAGGCTAGCGGGACACAAGAGACCCAGTACTTC. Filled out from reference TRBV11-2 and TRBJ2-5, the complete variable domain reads EAGVAQSPRYKIIEKRQSVAFWCNPISGHATLYWYQQILGQGPKLLIQFQNNGVVDDSQLPKDRFSAERLKGVDSTLKIQPAKLEDSAVYLCASSLEASGTQETQYFGPGTRLLVL.

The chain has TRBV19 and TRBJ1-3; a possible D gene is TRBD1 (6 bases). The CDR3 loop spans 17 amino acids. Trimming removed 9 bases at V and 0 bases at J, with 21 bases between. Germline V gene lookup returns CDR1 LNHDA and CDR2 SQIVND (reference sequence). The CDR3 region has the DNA TGTGCCAGCTCATCGACACAGGGCCGGGGCTCTGGAAACACCATATATTTT. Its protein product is CASSSTQGRGSGNTIYF. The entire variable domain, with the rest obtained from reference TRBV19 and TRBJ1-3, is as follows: DGGITQSPKYLFRKEGQNVTLSCEQNLNHDAMYWYRQDPGQGLRLIYYSQIVNDFQKGDIAEGYSVSREKKESFPLTVTSAQKNPTAFYLCASSSTQGRGSGNTIYFGEGSWLTVV.

CDR3 sequence (DNA): TGTGCCAGCAACCGGAGGGGGCCCCGGCACGAGCAGTACTTC. It yields the protein CASNRRGPRHEQYF. The rearrangement uses TRBV6-5 and TRBJ2-7; TRBD1 is a possible D gene (7 bases). V was clipped by 7 bases and J by 5 bases, with 18 bases between them. The CDR3 is made up of 14 amino acids. Germline assignment: CDR1 MNHEY and CDR2 SVGAGI.

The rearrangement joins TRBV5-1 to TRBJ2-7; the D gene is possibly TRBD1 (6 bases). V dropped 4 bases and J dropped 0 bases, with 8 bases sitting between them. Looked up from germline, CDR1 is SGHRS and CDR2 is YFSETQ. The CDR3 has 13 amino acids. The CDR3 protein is CASSQGYSYEQYF. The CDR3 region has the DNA TGCGCCAGCAGCCAGGGGTACTCCTACGAGCAGTACTTC.

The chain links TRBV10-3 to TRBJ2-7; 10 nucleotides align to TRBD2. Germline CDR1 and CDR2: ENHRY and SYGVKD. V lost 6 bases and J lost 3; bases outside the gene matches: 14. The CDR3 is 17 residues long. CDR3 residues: CAISDSSSSGSGYEQYF. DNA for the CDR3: TGTGCCATCAGCGATTCCTCTTCTAGCGGGAGTGGCTACGAGCAGTACTTC.

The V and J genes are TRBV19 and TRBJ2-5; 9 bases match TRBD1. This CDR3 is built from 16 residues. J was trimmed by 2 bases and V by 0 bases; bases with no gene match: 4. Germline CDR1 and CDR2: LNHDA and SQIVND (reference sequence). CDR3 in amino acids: CASSIDRTGDQETQYF. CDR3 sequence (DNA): TGTGCCAGTAGTATAGACAGGACAGGGGATCAAGAGACCCAGTACTTC.

This CDR3 is CASSYGRTSGRKEQYF. The CDR3 DNA sequence: TGTGCCAGCAGTTATGGTCGGACTAGCGGGAGGAAGGAGCAGTACTTC. V and J are TRBV7-2 and TRBJ2-7; 14 bases fit TRBD2. The germline V gene encodes CDR1 SGHTA and CDR2 FQGNSA. The CDR3 is 16 residues long. The ends lost 6 bases at V and 7 bases at J; junction bases unmatched: 11. Drawing the rest from reference TRBV7-2 and TRBJ2-7, the complete variable domain is GAGVSQSPSNKVTEKGKDVELRCDPISGHTALYWYRQSLGQGLEFLIYFQGNSAPDKSGLPSDRFSAERTGGSVSTLTIQRTQQEDSAVYLCASSYGRTSGRKEQYFGPGTRLTVT.

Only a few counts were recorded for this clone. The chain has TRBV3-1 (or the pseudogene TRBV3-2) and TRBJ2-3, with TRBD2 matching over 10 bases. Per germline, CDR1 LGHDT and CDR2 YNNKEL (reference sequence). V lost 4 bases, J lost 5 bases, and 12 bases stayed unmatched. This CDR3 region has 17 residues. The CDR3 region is CASSPHGLAGALDTQYF. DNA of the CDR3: TGTGCCAGCAGCCCGCACGGTCTAGCGGGAGCATTAGATACGCAGTATTTT.

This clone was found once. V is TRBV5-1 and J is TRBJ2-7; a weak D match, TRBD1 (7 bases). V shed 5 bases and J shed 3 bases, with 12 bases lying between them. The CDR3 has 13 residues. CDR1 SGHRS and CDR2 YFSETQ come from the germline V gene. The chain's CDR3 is CASSQGEVYEQYF. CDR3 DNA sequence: TGCGCCAGCAGTCAGGGGGAGGTCTACGAGCAGTACTTC.

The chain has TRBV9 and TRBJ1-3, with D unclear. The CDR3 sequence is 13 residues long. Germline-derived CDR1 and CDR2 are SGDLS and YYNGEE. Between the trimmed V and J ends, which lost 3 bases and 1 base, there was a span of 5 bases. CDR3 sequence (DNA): TGTGCCAGCAGCGCGTTATCTGGAAACACCATATATTTT. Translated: CASSALSGNTIYF.

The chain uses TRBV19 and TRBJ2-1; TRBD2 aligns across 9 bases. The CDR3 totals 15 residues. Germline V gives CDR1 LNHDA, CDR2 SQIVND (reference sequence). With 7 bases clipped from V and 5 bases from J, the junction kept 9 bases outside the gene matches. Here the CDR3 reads CASNRGLASNNEQFF. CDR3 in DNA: TGTGCCAGTAATCGAGGACTAGCGAGTAACAATGAGCAGTTCTTC.